The present entry profiles one T cell receptor (beta chain) with its context. Antigen unknown. Amplification used 60 Vbeta primers and 13 Jbeta primers. Method: immunoSEQ multiplex PCR; TCRdb's copy keeps in-frame clones and lacks some. Of fewer than 200,000 clones detected, 68% appear once; the ten largest clones hold around 4.3%. The data were taken from a study of cytomegalovirus exposure and HLA in healthy donors. Study-wide context: Earlier, 200 million or so T cells were analyzed, and over 95 million unique TCR beta sequences were found among them. Points from the study as a whole: Prior analysis indicated that the majority of TCR beta V segments exhibited productivity approximately 90% or approximately 30% of the time. TCR beta chains associated with HLA were, in a later analysis, more clonally expanded than equally common others. Generally TCR sequences proved uncommon, though certain public TCRs appeared in numerous donors.

The CDR3 runs 15 residues. Germline CDR1 and CDR2: SGHTA and FQGTGA. Trimming cost V 6 bases and J 0 bases; bases outside gene matches: 8. This TCR was sampled from a woman between 18 and 29 years old in good health and CMV-seropositive. J is TRBJ2-7 and V is TRBV7-3, with TRBD1 matching over 7 bases. Material for sequencing was PBMCs. The CDR3 loop is CASSPQQGSSYEQYF. Written as DNA, the CDR3 is TGTGCCAGCAGTCCCCAACAGGGGAGCTCCTACGAGCAGTACTTC.